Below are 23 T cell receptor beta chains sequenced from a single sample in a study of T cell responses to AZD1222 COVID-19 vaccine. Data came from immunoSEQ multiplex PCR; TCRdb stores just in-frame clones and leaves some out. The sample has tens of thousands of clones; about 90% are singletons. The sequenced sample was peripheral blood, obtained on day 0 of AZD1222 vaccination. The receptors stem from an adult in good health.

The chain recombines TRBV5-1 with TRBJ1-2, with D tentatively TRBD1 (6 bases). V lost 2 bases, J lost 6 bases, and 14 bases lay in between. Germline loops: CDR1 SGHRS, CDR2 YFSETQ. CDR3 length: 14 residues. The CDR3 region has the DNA TGCGCCAGCAGCTTATCGGCGGGGGCGAATGGCTACACCTTC. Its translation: CASSLSAGANGYTF.

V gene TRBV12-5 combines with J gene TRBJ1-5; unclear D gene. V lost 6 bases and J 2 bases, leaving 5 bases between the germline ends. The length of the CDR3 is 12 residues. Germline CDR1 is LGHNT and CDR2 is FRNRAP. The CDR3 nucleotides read TGTGCTAGTGGGTCGGGCAATCAGCCCCAGCATTTT. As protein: CASGSGNQPQHF.

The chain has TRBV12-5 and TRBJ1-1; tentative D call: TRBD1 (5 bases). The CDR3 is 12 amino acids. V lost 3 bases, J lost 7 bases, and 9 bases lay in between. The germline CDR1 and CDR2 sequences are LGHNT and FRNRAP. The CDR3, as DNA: TGTGCTAGTGGTTTTGGGGGGAATGAAGCTTTCTTT. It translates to CASGFGGNEAFF.

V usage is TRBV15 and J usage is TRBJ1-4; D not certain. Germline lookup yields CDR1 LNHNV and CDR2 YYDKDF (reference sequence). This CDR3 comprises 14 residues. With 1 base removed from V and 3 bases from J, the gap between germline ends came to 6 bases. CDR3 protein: CATSRGGANEKLFF. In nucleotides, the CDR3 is TGTGCCACCAGCAGAGGGGGAGCTAATGAAAAACTGTTTTTT.

The CDR3 loop reads CASSPIPGMNTEAFF. DNA for the CDR3: TGTGCCAGCTCACCGATCCCAGGGATGAACACTGAAGCTTTCTTT. The chain uses TRBV18 and TRBJ1-1; D perhaps matches TRBD1 (5 bases). V dropped 3 bases and J dropped 0 bases, with 11 bases sitting between them. The CDR3 consists of 15 residues. CDR1 KGHSH and CDR2 LQKENI come from the germline V gene.

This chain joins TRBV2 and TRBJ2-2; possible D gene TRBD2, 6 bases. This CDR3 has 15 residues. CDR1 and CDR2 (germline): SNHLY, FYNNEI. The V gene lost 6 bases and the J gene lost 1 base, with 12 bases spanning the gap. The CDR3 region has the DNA TGTGCCAGCAGCTCCCGGCGGGGGAACACCGGGGAGCTGTTTTTT. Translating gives CASSSRRGNTGELFF. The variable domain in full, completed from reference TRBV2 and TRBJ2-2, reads EPEVTQTPSHQVTQMGQEVILRCVPISNHLYFYWYRQILGQKVEFLVSFYNNEISEKSEIFDDQFSVERPDGSNFTLKIRSTKLEDSAMYFCASSSRRGNTGELFFGEGSRLTVL.

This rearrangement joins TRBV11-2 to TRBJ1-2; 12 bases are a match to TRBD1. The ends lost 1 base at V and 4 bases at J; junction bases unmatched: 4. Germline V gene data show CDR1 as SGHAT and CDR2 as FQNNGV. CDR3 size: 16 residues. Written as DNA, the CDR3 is TGTGCCAGCAGCTTAGCGGGGACAGGGGGCGTCTATGGCTACACCTTC. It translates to CASSLAGTGGVYGYTF.

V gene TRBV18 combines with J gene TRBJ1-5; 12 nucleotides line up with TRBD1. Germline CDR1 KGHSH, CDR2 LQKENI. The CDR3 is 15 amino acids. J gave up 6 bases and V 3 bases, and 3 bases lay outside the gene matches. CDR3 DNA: TGTGCCAGCTCACCGGGACAGGGGGCATTTCAGCCCCAGCATTTT. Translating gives CASSPGQGAFQPQHF.

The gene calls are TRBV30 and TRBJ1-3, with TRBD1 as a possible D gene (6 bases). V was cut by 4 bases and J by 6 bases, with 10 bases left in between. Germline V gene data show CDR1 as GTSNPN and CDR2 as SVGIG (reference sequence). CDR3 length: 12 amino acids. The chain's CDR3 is CAWMAGENTIYF. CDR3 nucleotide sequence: TGTGCCTGGATGGCAGGGGAAAACACCATATATTTT.

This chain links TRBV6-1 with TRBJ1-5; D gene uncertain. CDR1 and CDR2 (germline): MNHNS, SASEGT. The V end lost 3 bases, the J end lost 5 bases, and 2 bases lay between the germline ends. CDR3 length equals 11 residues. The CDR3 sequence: CASSDHQPQHF. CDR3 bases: TGTGCCAGCAGTGACCATCAGCCCCAGCATTTT.

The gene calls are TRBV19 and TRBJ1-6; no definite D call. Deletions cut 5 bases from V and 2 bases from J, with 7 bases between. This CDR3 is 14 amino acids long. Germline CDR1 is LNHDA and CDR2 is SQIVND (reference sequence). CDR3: CASSPGTYNSPLHF. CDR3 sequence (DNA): TGTGCCAGTAGTCCGGGAACCTATAATTCACCCCTCCACTTT.

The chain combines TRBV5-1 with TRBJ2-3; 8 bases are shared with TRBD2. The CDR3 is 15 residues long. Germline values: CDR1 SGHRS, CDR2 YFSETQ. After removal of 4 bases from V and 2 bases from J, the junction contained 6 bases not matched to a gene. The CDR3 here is CASSLQAGVTDTQYF. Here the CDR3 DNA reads TGCGCCAGCAGCCTTCAAGCGGGGGTCACAGATACGCAGTATTTT.

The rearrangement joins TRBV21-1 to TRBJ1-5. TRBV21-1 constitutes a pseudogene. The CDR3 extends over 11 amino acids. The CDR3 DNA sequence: TGCAGGGAGGCGGAGGATCAGCCCCAGCATTTT. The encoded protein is CREAEDQPQHF.

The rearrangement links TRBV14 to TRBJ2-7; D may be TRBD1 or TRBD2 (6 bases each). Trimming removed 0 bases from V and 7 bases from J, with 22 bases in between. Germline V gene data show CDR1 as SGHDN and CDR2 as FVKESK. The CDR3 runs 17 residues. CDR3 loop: CASSQDSSGGRLGEQYF. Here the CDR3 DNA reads TGTGCCAGCAGCCAAGATTCGAGTGGGGGGCGGTTAGGGGAGCAGTACTTC.

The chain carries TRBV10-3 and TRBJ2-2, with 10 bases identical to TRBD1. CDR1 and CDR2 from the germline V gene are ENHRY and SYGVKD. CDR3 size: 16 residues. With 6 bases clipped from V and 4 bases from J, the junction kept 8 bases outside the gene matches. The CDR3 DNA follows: TGTGCCATCAGGGCGGGGGGACAGGGGAGCACCGGGGAGCTGTTTTTT. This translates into CAIRAGGQGSTGELFF.

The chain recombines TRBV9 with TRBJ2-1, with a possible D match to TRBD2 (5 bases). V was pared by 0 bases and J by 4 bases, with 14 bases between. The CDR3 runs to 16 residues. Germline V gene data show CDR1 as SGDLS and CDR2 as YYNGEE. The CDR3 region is CASSVASNRGYNEQFF. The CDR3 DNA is TGTGCCAGCAGCGTAGCTAGTAACAGAGGGTACAATGAGCAGTTCTTC.

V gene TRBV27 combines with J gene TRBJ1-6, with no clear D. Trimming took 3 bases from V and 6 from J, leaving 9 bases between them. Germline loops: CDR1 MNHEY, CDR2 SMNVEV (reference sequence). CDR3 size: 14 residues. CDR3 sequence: CASSFGQVNSPLHF. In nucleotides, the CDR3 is TGTGCCAGCAGTTTCGGGCAGGTTAATTCACCCCTCCACTTT.

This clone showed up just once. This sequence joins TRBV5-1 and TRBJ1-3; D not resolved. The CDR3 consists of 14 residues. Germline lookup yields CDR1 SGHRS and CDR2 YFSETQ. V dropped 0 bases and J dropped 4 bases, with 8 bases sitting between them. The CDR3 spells CASSLEGLGNTIYF. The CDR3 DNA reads TGCGCCAGCAGCTTGGAAGGGCTCGGAAACACCATATATTTT.

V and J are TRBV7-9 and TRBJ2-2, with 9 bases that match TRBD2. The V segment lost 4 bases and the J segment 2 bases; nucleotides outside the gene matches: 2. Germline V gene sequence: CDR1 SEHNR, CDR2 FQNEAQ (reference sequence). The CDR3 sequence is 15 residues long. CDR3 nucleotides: TGTGCCAGCAGCTGGCGGGGGGGAAACACCGGGGAGCTGTTTTTT. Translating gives CASSWRGGNTGELFF. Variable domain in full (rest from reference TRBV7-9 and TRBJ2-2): DTGVSQNPRHKITKRGQNVTFRCDPISEHNRLYWYRQTLGQGPEFLTYFQNEAQLEKSRLLSDRFSAERPKGSFSTLEIQRTEQGDSAMYLCASSWRGGNTGELFFGEGSRLTVL.

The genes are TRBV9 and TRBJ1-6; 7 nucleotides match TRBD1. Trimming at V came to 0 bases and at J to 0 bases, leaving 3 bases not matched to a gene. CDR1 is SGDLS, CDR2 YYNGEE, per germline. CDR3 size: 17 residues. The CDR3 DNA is TGTGCCAGCAGCGTAGAGGGGACAGACTCCTATAATTCACCCCTCCACTTT. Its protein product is CASSVEGTDSYNSPLHF.

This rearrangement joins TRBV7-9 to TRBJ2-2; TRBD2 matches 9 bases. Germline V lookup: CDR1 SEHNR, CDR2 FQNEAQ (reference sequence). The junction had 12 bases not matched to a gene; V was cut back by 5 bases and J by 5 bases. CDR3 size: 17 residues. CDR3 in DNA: TGTGCCAGCAGCCCACCTAATCTAGCGGGGAAAACCGGGGAGCTGTTTTTT. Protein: CASSPPNLAGKTGELFF. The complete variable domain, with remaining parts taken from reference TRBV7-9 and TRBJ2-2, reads DTGVSQNPRHKITKRGQNVTFRCDPISEHNRLYWYRQTLGQGPEFLTYFQNEAQLEKSRLLSDRFSAERPKGSFSTLEIQRTEQGDSAMYLCASSPPNLAGKTGELFFGEGSRLTVL.

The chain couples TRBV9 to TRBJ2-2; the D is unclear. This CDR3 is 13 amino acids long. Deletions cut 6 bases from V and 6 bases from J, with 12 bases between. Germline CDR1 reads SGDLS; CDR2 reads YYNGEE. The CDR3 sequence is CASTEGNAGELFF. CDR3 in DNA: TGTGCCAGCACGGAAGGGAATGCCGGGGAGCTGTTTTTT.

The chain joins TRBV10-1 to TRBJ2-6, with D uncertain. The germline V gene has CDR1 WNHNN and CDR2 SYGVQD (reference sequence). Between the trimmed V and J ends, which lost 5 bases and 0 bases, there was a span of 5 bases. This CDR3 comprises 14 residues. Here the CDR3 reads CASSPDSGANVLTF. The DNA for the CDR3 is TGCGCCAGCAGTCCGGACTCTGGGGCCAACGTCCTGACTTTC.